This TCR beta chain was sequenced for a study of T-cell memory formation after mild COVID-19. Study information: In these data, TCR clusters were largely donor specific. Study-wide findings and caveats: The study found balanced CD4/CD8 in clones contracting day 15 to 85 and a CD4+ lean in later expanders. Memory cells collected pre-infection included some clones that later responded, suggesting cross-reactive memory joined. The main location of contracting CD4+ clones was CM and EM, and that of contracting CD8+ clones was EMRA.

A note on this clonotype: Its matching antigen is unknown.

MiXCR, run by TCRdb on the 5' RACE reads, gives a single entry per CDR3 protein. The sample consists of over 500,000 distinct CDR3 sequences, approximately 15% of them appearing once. The length of the CDR3 is 15 residues. J lost 3 bases, V lost 1 base, and 5 bases had no gene match. Germline-derived CDR1 and CDR2 are LGHNA and YNFKEQ. The origin of this receptor is an adult woman who had mild COVID-19 (a few samples of this study predate the infection). Cell type and time point are not known. The V gene is TRBV4-2, the J gene TRBJ2-7; 8 bases are shared with TRBD1. Sequenced: PBMCs or a T cell subset sorted from them (not recorded which). The CDR3 protein is CASSQALGQGYEQYF. In nucleotides, the CDR3 is TGTGCCAGCAGCCAAGCTCTTGGACAGGGCTACGAGCAGTACTTC.